The 25 T cell receptor beta chains given below trace back to one sample, sequenced in a study of T and B cells in COVID-19 patients (dated by TCRdb to 2020 to 2022). Genomic DNA extracted from blood was used in amounts of about 220-500 ng for amplification of TRB repertoires. For sequencing, an Illumina MiSeq was employed. Multiplex PCR with BIOMED2 TRB-A/B primer pools was used to amplify the TRB rearrangements. Starting from the raw public reads, TCRdb applied fastp trimming at Q25, assembled clones with MiXCR and retained in-frame beta chains. Each entry merges the rows of one CDR3 protein and shows their most common DNA and genes. The sample has 20,000 to 25,000 distinct CDR3 sequences on record, under 35% of them singletons. Together, the top ten hold 2% to 2.5% of the sample. Material for sequencing was blood. The receptors originated from a human donor who had recovered from COVID-19.

V gene TRBV11-3 combines with J gene TRBJ2-1; no reliable D call. CDR1 and CDR2 from the germline V gene are SGHNT and YENEEA. The CDR3 loop spans 13 amino acids. Between the trimmed V and J ends, which lost 2 bases and 5 bases, there was a span of 7 bases. The CDR3: CASSLTGDNEQFF. In nucleotides, the CDR3 is TGTGCCAGCAGCTTAACCGGAGACAATGAGCAGTTCTTC. Looking up the rest from reference TRBV11-3 and TRBJ2-1 gives the full variable domain: EAGVVQSPRYKIIEKKQPVAFWCNPISGHNTLYWYLQNLGQGPELLIRYENEEAVDDSQLPKDRFSAERLKGVDSTLKIQPAELGDSAVYLCASSLTGDNEQFFGPGTRLTVL.

Sample share makes this clonotype medium-sized. The J gene is TRBJ2-2, the V gene TRBV29-1; tentatively, D is TRBD2 (6 bases). The CDR3 extends over 15 amino acids. Germline CDR1 is SQVTM and CDR2 is ANQGSEA. V shed 2 bases and J shed 1 base, with 11 bases lying between them. For the CDR3, the DNA is TGCAGCGTTGAAAAGGAGGGAGGGAACACCGGGGAGCTGTTTTTT. Protein: CSVEKEGGNTGELFF.

This clonotype has a single count. The V and J genes are TRBV4-2 and TRBJ2-7; 9 positions match TRBD1. Looked up from germline, CDR1 is LGHNA and CDR2 is YNFKEQ. Unmatched junction bases numbered 6, after V lost 1 base and J lost 5 bases. CDR3 length equals 15 residues. The CDR3: CASSQVGTGFHEQYF. The CDR3 region has the DNA TGTGCCAGCAGCCAAGTGGGGACAGGGTTCCACGAGCAGTACTTC.

This clonotype has at least ten counts. V and J are TRBV19 and TRBJ1-4; tentatively, D is TRBD1 (6 bases). The CDR3 has 15 residues. Germline V gene sequence: CDR1 LNHDA, CDR2 SQIVND (reference sequence). Trimming left V 6 bases short and J 4 bases short, with 15 bases between. As DNA, the CDR3 is TGTGCCAGTAGGGAAACAGGGAACTTTAATGAAAAACTGTTTTTT. Amino acids: CASRETGNFNEKLFF.

The chain joins TRBV27 to TRBJ1-5; 7 positions match TRBD1. CDR1 is MNHEY and CDR2 is SMNVEV in the germline V gene (reference sequence). The junction had 8 bases not matched to a gene; V was cut back by 5 bases and J by 7 bases. The CDR3 runs to 14 residues. CDR3 DNA: TGTGCCAGCAGTCCCCGGGACAGCGGCCAGCCCCAGCATTTT. It is translated as CASSPRDSGQPQHF.

Regarding this clonotype: An end of the junction differs from the germline gene, which may be a read error. J is TRBJ1-2 and V is TRBV6-9; a possible D gene is TRBD1 (5 bases). The CDR3 contains 14 residues. Germline V gene sequence: CDR1 MNHGY, CDR2 SVAAGI. CDR3 sequence: CAISYRGIFYGYTF. The CDR3 DNA sequence: TGTGCCATCAGTTACCGGGGGATCTTCTATGGCTACACCTTC.

V and J are TRBV20-1 and TRBJ1-5, with 8 bases lining up with TRBD1. The CDR3 has 13 residues. V was clipped by 6 bases and J by 11 bases; unmatched bases: 12. CDR1 and CDR2 from the germline V gene are DFQATT and SNEGSKA (reference sequence). DNA for the CDR3: TGCAGTGCGTACGGGACAGGTGGAGTGTCCCAGCATTTT. It encodes CSAYGTGGVSQHF.

V is TRBV10-1 and J is TRBJ2-3, with 9 bases identical to TRBD1. The V gene's germline CDR1 is WNHNN and CDR2 SYGVQD (reference sequence). This CDR3 is 17 amino acids long. J was trimmed by 6 bases and V by 3 bases; bases with no gene match: 13. The CDR3 region has the DNA TGCGCCAGCAGTGAAGCGCCGGGACAGGGAACCGGGGATACGCAGTATTTT. Its protein product is CASSEAPGQGTGDTQYF.

The chain is built from TRBV6-5 and TRBJ1-1; TRBD1 agrees at 7 bases. V trimming: 9 bases; J trimming: 0 bases; junction bases outside the gene matches: 7. Germline CDR1 is MNHEY and CDR2 is SVGAGI. There are 14 residues in the CDR3. DNA for the CDR3: TGTGCCAGTACTACGACAGGGATGAACACTGAAGCTTTCTTT. It yields the protein CASTTTGMNTEAFF.

CDR3 sequence: CASSPRAGGGTDTQYF. The CDR3 nucleotides are TGCGCCAGCAGCCCACGAGCGGGGGGGGGCACAGATACGCAGTATTTT. The chain recombines TRBV5-1 with TRBJ2-3, with 10 bases lining up with TRBD2. V shed 4 bases and J 1 base; nucleotides not matched to a gene: 6. The germline gives CDR1 SGHRS, CDR2 YFSETQ. The CDR3 is made up of 16 amino acids.

This CDR3 reads CASSGGLAGKGDTQYF. In DNA, the CDR3 is TGTGCCAGTAGTGGGGGACTAGCGGGCAAGGGAGATACGCAGTATTTT. This chain uses TRBV19 with TRBJ2-3; TRBD2 matches 12 bases. With 5 bases clipped from V and 5 bases from J, the junction kept 8 bases outside the gene matches. The CDR3 has 16 amino acids. Germline V gene sequence: CDR1 LNHDA, CDR2 SQIVND (reference sequence).

This clonotype has only a few counts. The chain couples TRBV27 to TRBJ2-1, with D perhaps TRBD1 (6 bases). CDR1 and CDR2 from the germline V gene are MNHEY and SMNVEV (reference sequence). This CDR3 is built from 15 residues. V was cut by 0 bases and J by 0 bases, with 6 bases left in between. The CDR3 coding sequence is TGTGCCAGCAGTTTATCAGGGGGCTCCTACAATGAGCAGTTCTTC. This gives the protein CASSLSGGSYNEQFF.

The chain uses TRBV6-5 and TRBJ2-7; 14 nucleotides align to TRBD2. The CDR3 extends over 19 amino acids. CDR1 is MNHEY and CDR2 is SVGAGI in the germline V gene. V was clipped by 3 bases and J by 6 bases; unmatched bases: 16. The CDR3 region is CASSYLAGTSGGPGGEQYF. The CDR3 nucleotides are TGTGCCAGCAGTTATCTCGCCGGGACTAGCGGGGGTCCCGGGGGCGAGCAGTACTTC.

The V and J genes are TRBV28 and TRBJ1-5; 7 bases map to TRBD1. Germline loops: CDR1 MDHEN, CDR2 SYDVKM. The V segment lost 5 bases and the J segment 2 bases; nucleotides outside the gene matches: 6. This CDR3 has 15 amino acids. As DNA, the CDR3 is TGTGCCAGCAGTGCGACAGGGTCGGGCAATCAGCCCCAGCATTTT. Its translation is CASSATGSGNQPQHF.

The chain links TRBV6-6 to TRBJ1-4; D might be TRBD1 (5 bases). Germline V gene lookup returns CDR1 MNHNY and CDR2 SVGAGI (reference sequence). CDR3 length: 13 residues. The ends were cut back, 2 bases at V and 5 bases at J, with 6 bases in the middle. This CDR3 reads CASSYRDNEKLFF. Written as DNA, the CDR3 is TGTGCCAGCAGTTACAGGGACAATGAAAAACTGTTTTTT.

This clonotype is termed medium-sized. This chain uses TRBV11-3 with TRBJ2-7; D unclear. This CDR3 is 12 amino acids long. CDR1 is SGHNT, CDR2 YENEEA, per germline. Trimming pared 1 base from V and 4 bases from J, leaving 5 bases between. The CDR3 loop reads CASSLVVYEQYF. CDR3 coding DNA: TGTGCCAGCAGCTTAGTGGTGTACGAGCAGTACTTC.

The chain employs TRBV5-1 and TRBJ2-7; D not certain. CDR1 is SGHRS and CDR2 is YFSETQ in the germline V gene. The length of the CDR3 is 13 residues. Trimming shortened V by 7 bases and J by 1 base, and 12 bases separated the two germline ends. The CDR3 DNA reads as TGCGCCAGCGCCTGGAGTCTTTCCTACGAGCAGTACTTC. Translation: CASAWSLSYEQYF.

This clonotype was observed a handful of times. V is TRBV7-9 and J is TRBJ2-2; D ambiguous. V lost 3 bases and J 6 bases, leaving 8 bases between the germline ends. Germline CDR1 is SEHNR and CDR2 is FQNEAQ (reference sequence). The CDR3 totals 13 residues. CDR3 DNA sequence: TGTGCCAGCAGCTTCATGGTGGCCGGGGAGCTGTTTTTT. Its protein product is CASSFMVAGELFF.

The table lists this clonotype with a few counts. The genes are TRBV12-3 or TRBV12-4 and TRBJ2-2, with D possibly TRBD1 on 5 matching bases. This CDR3 has 13 residues. The germline V and J ends were trimmed by 5 bases and 4 bases, with 8 bases remaining between them. Here the CDR3 reads CASSIRVTGELFF. The DNA of the CDR3 is TGTGCCAGCAGTATCAGGGTCACCGGGGAGCTGTTTTTT.

This clonotype was picked up many times. V gene TRBV18 combines with J gene TRBJ2-5, with unresolved D. V shed 2 bases and J shed 1 base, with 2 bases lying between them. The length of the CDR3 is 12 residues. CDR1 and CDR2 from the germline V gene are KGHSH and LQKENI. CDR3 DNA: TGTGCCAGCTCACCAACCCAAGAGACCCAGTACTTC. Residues: CASSPTQETQYF. Drawing the rest from reference TRBV18 and TRBJ2-5, the complete variable domain is NAGVMQNPRHLVRRRGQEARLRCSPMKGHSHVYWYRQLPEEGLKFMVYLQKENIIDESGMPKERFSAEFPKEGPSILRIQQVVRGDSAAYFCASSPTQETQYFGPGTRLLVL.

This clonotype was counted only a few times. J is TRBJ2-5 and V is TRBV5-1; weak D call: TRBD2 (6 bases). CDR3 size: 16 residues. CDR1 is SGHRS, CDR2 YFSETQ, per germline. Trimming removed 3 bases at V and 4 bases at J, with 19 bases between. This CDR3 is CASSSRWGVIGETQYF. The CDR3 DNA reads as TGCGCCAGCAGCTCCCGGTGGGGGGTAATTGGAGAGACCCAGTACTTC. Full variable domain (rest looked up from reference TRBV5-1 and TRBJ2-5): KAGVTQTPRYLIKTRGQQVTLSCSPISGHRSVSWYQQTPGQGLQFLFEYFSETQRNKGNFPGRFSGRQFSNSRSEMNVSTLELGDSALYLCASSSRWGVIGETQYFGPGTRLLVL.

The J gene is TRBJ1-5, the V gene TRBV6-5; D perhaps matches TRBD1 (5 bases). Trimming cost V 6 bases and J 4 bases, with 16 bases left between them. Looked up from germline, CDR1 is MNHEY and CDR2 is SVGAGI. The CDR3 runs 15 residues. CDR3 bases: TGTGCCAGCAGCCCTACCGGGACCGCTAATCAGCCCCAGCATTTT. Its protein is CASSPTGTANQPQHF.

This chain connects TRBV5-4 to TRBJ2-1, with D possibly being TRBD2 (5 bases). Between the trimmed V and J ends, which lost 1 base and 2 bases, there was a span of 10 bases. The CDR3 covers 15 residues. From germline, CDR1 is SGHNT and CDR2 YYREEE (reference sequence). CDR3 sequence reads: CASSLSRGTYNEQFF. The CDR3, as DNA: TGTGCCAGCAGCTTGTCAAGAGGGACCTACAATGAGCAGTTCTTC.

This clonotype is a singleton in its sample. The rearrangement links TRBV6-2 or TRBV6-3 to TRBJ1-5; possibly TRBD1 for D (5 bases). The CDR3 is 18 amino acids. Trimming left V 7 bases short and J 5 bases short, with 27 bases between. Germline V gene data show CDR1 as MNHEY and CDR2 as SVGEGT. The CDR3 sequence is CASTELGGIPKNHQPQHF. In DNA form, the CDR3 reads TGTGCCAGCACCGAGCTTGGGGGGATCCCCAAGAATCATCAGCCCCAGCATTTT.

This clonotype is medium-sized by share. J is TRBJ1-6 and V is TRBV18, with D uncertain. Germline CDR1 KGHSH, CDR2 LQKENI. The CDR3 sequence is 12 residues long. V lost 1 base, J lost 14 bases, and 9 bases lay in between. The CDR3 spells CASSPQSGTLHF. As DNA, the CDR3 is TGTGCCAGCTCACCACAGAGTGGTACCCTCCACTTT.